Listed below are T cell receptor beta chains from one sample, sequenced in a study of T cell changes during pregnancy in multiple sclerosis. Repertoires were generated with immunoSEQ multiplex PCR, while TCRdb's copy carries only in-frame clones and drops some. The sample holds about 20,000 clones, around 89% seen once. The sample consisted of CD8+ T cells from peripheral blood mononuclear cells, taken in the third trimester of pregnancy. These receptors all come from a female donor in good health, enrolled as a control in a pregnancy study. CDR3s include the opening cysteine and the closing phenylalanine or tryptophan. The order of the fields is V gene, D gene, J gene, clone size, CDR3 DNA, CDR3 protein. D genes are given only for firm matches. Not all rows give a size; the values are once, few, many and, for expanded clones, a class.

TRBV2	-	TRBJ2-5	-	TGTGCCAGCAGTGAACATTCTCGGGAGACCCAGTACTTC	CASSEHSRETQYF
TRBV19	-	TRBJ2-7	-	TGTGCCAGTAGTATAGATGCCGGGGACTACGAGCAGTACTTC	CASSIDAGDYEQYF
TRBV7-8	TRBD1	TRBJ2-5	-	TGTGCCAGCAGCCTCAGGCTGGGGACAGGGCACCAAGAGACCCAGTACTTC	CASSLRLGTGHQETQYF
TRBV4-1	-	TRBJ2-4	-	TGCGCCAGCAGCCAAGGTGAGGGAGAGAGTTCGGATTTAGCCAAAAACATTCAGTACTTC	CASSQGEGESSDLAKNIQYF
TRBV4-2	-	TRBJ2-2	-	TGTGCCAGCAGCCAATACTCGACAGGGAACACCGGGGAGCTGTTTTTT	CASSQYSTGNTGELFF
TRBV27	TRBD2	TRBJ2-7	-	TGTGCCAGCAGTCCAATCGGACTAGCGGGGGGGTCGTCCTACGAGCAGTACTTC	CASSPIGLAGGSSYEQYF
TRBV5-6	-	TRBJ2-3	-	TGTGCCAGCCAAAGCACAGATACGCAGTATTTT	CASQSTDTQYF
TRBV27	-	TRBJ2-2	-	TGTGCCAGCAGTTCAAACAGGGAATGGGGGCCCGGGGAGCTGTTTTTT	CASSSNREWGPGELFF
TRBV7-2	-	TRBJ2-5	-	TGTGCCAGCAGCTTTAAGTGGTTTCGGGGGTTACAAGAGACCCAGTACTTC	CASSFKWFRGLQETQYF
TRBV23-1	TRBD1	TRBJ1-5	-	TGCGCCAGCAGTCAAATCTTACCCCAACCACAGGGGGAGGTGATGGGAAATCAGCCCCAGCATTTT	CASSQILPQPQGEVMGNQPQHF
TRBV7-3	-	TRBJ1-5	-	TGTGCCAGCCTTATCTCGGGAGATAGCAATCGGCCCCAGCATTTT	CASLISGDSNRPQHF
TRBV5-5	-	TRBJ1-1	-	TGTGCCAGCAGCGCGCGGGACACTGAAGCTTTCTTT	CASSARDTEAFF
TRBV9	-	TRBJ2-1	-	TGTGCCAGCAGCGTAGTAGTTACTAAGGATCTGGGTGAGCAGTTCTTC	CASSVVVTKDLGEQFF
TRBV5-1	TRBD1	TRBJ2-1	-	TGCGCCAGCAGACAGGGGCTCTTCAATGAGCAGTTCTTC	CASRQGLFNEQFF
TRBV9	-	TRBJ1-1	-	TGTGCCAGCAGCGTATGGGACACAACTGCTACTATGAACACTGAAGCTTTCTTT	CASSVWDTTATMNTEAFF
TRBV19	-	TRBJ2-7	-	TGTGCCAGTTCGGCAGGGTCTACCTACGAGCAGTACTTC	CASSAGSTYEQYF
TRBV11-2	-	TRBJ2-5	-	TGTGCCAGCAGCAGCGGGCCCGAAGAGACCCAGTACTTC	CASSSGPEETQYF
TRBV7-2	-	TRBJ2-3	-	TGTGCCAGCAGCTTAGCCGGGACTTTAGGCACAGATACGCAGTATTTT	CASSLAGTLGTDTQYF
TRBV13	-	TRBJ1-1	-	TGTGCCAGCAGCCCGTCGGGAACCGAAGCTTTCTTT	CASSPSGTEAFF
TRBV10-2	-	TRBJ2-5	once	TGCGCCAGCAGTGAGGTCGGCCAAGAGACCCAGTACTTC	CASSEVGQETQYF
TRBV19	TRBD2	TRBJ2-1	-	TGTGCCAGTAGTATAGATACGCGGACTAGCGGGTACAATGAGCAGTTCTTC	CASSIDTRTSGYNEQFF
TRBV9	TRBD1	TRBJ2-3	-	TGTGCCAGCAGCGTAGTGGGACAGGGGGCAGATACGCAGTATTTT	CASSVVGQGADTQYF
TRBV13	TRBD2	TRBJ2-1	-	TGTGCCAGCAGCTTTTCGGGACTAGGTGACAATGAGCAGTTCTTC	CASSFSGLGDNEQFF
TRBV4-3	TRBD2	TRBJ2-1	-	TGCGCCAGCAGCCCTGGGGTAGCGGGGGGCGATGAGCAGTTCTTC	CASSPGVAGGDEQFF
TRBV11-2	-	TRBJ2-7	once	TGTGCCAGCAGCTTAAATGGGGGGATCTACGAGCAGTACTTC	CASSLNGGIYEQYF
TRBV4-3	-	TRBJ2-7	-	TGCGCCAGCAGCCAAGTCTGGCAGGGCTACGAGCAGTACTTC	CASSQVWQGYEQYF
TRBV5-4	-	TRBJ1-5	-	TGTGCCAGCAGCTTGGGAGGAGGACAGCCCCAGCATTTT	CASSLGGGQPQHF
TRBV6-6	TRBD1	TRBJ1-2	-	TGTGCCAGCACTATAAGGACAGGCCGTGGGGGCTACACCTTC	CASTIRTGRGGYTF
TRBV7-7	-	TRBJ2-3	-	TGTGCTAGCAGCCCCTACCTATTCCGGTGGGACTTCACAGATACGCAGTATTTT	CASSPYLFRWDFTDTQYF
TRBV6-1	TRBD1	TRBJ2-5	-	TGTGCCAGCAGTGAAGGCCCCAGGGGGCAGGAGACCCAGTACTTC	CASSEGPRGQETQYF
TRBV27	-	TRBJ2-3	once	TGTGCCAGCAGACCTTTAGCGGCGGGACAGCACACAGATACGCAGTATTTT	CASRPLAAGQHTDTQYF
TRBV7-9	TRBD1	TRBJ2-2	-	TGTGCCAGCAGTCCTTCCGGGACAGGGAGCACCGGGGAGCTGTTTTTT	CASSPSGTGSTGELFF
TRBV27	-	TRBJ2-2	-	TGTGCCAGCACCCGACATCGGGGTCCCCAGCCCGGGGAGCTGTTTTTT	CASTRHRGPQPGELFF
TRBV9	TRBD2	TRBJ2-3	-	TGTGCCAGCAGCGACCCGGGACTAGAAAATACGCAGTATTTT	CASSDPGLENTQYF
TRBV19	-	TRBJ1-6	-	TGTGCCAGTAGTATAGTCGGTCCTTCCGGGGGTAATTCACCCCTCCACTTT	CASSIVGPSGGNSPLHF
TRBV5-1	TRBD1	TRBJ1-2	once	TGCGCCAGCAGCTCGACAGGGTCGTCCGATTCGGCTAACTATGGCTACACCTTC	CASSSTGSSDSANYGYTF